This entry describes one T cell receptor (beta chain). Its cognate antigen is unknown. This entry is derived from a study of T cell responses to AZD1222 COVID-19 vaccine. General observations from the study: Reports say nearly half of spike-specific TCRs go after unmutated variant regions. There were vaccine-associated CD4 TCRs across spike, dominant at 160-218 and 743-854.

Libraries were prepared by immunoSEQ multiplex PCR; TCRdb keeps only in-frame clonotypes and omits some of them. Among about 130,000 clones listed, 89% were seen once. The germline CDR1 and CDR2 sequences are SGHDN and FVKESK. Trimming cost V 3 bases and J 6 bases, with 6 bases left between them. The CDR3 contains 11 residues. The clonotype comes from an adult in good health. The chain recombines TRBV14 with TRBJ2-7; D may be TRBD1 (6 bases). The sample was peripheral blood, taken on day 0 of AZD1222 vaccination. The CDR3 is CASSHRGEQYF. CDR3 bases: TGTGCCAGCAGCCACAGGGGCGAGCAGTACTTC.